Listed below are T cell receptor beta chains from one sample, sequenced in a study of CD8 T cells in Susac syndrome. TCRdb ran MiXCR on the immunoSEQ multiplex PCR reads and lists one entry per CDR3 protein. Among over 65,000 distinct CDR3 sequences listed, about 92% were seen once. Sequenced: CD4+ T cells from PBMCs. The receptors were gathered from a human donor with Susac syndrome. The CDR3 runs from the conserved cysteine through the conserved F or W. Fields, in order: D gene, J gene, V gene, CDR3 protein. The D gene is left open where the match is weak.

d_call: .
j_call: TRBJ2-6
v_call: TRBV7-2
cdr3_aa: CASSAEPGANVLTF

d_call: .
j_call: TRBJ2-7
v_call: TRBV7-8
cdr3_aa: CASSLRGSSDYEQYF

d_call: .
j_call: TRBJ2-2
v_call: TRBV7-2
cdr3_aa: CASSLALANTGELFF

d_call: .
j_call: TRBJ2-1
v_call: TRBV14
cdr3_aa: CASSQARGAYNEQFF

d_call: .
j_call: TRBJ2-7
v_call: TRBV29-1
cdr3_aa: CSVVEDSYEQYF

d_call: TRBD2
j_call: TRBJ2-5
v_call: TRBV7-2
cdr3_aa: CASSSSGTSGGAKTQYF

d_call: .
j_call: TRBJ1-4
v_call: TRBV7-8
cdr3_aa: CASSPGTLEKLFF

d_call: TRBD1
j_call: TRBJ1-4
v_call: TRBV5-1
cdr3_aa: CASSLNTGVDEKLFF

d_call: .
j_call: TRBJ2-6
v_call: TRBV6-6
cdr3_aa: CASSQNWGNGANVLTF

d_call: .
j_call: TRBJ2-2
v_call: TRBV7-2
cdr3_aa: CASSPSPVTGELFF

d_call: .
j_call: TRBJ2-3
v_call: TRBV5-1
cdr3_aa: CASRLRLAIADTQYF

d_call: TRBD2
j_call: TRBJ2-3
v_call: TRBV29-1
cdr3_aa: CSVEDRGGGSTDTQYF

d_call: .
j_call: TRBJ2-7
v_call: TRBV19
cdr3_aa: CASNPQPGFEQYF

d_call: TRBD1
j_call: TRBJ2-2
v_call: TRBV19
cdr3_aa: CASTGQGYFGELFF

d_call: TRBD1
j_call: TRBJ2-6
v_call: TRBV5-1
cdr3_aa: CASSFLQGAGSGANVLTF

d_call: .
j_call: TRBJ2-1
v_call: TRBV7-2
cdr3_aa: CASSSRGALGNEQFF

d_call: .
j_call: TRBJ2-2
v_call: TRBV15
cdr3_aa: CATSNQQVGELFF

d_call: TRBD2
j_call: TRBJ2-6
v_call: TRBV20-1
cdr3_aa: CSARVLAGSGANVLTF

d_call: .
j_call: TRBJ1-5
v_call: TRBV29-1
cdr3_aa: CSAGMSGQPQHF

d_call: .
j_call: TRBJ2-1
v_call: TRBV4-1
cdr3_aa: CASSLSTRGSYNEQFF

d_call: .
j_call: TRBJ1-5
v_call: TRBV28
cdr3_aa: CASSRLDIQRNQPQHF

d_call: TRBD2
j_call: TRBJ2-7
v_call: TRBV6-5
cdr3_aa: CASRPTAGGYNEQYF

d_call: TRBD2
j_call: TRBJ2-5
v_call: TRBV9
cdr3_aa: CASSVTSGVETQYF

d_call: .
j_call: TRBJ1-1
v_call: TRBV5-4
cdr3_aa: CASSLGSGMNTEAFF

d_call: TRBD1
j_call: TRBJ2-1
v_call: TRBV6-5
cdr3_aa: CASSLTGLGYNEQFF

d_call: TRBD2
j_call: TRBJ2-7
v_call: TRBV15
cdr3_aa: CATSRGTSGTYEQYF

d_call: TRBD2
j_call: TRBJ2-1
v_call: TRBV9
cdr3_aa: CASRAAPSTSGSWYNEQFF

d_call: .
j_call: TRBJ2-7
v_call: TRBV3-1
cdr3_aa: CASSHTVSYEQYF

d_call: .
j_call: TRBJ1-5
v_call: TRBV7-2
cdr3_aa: CASSGGGDPSNQPQHF

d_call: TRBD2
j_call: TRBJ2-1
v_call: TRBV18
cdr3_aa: CASSPLTSGNREQFF

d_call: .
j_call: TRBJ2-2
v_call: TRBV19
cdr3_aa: CASRIREKTGSNGELFF